A single TCR beta chain is shown here with its context. In the original processing: Reference gene primer amplification yielded estimated nucleated cell counts. Some clones are missing from TCRdb's copy, which holds only in-frame ones; the method was immunoSEQ multiplex PCR. V, J and clone size are taken as reported in that table, and D and trimming were inferred from the DNA itself. The sample holds 360,000 or so clones, roughly 89% seen once. This record belongs to a study of blood T cell repertoires in COVID-19. The receptor was isolated from a man in his late teens or twenties with active or convalescent COVID-19. The sample consisted of peripheral blood.

CDR3 sequence: CASSYSQGIWTEAFF. In DNA, the CDR3 is TGTGCCAGCAGTTACTCGCAGGGCATTTGGACTGAAGCTTTCTTT. The chain couples TRBV6-5 to TRBJ1-1, with a weak D call TRBD1 (5 bases). The CDR3 sequence is 15 residues long. The V end lost 0 bases, the J end lost 5 bases, and 13 bases lay between the germline ends. CDR1 MNHEY and CDR2 SVGAGI come from the germline V gene.